These 17 T cell receptor beta chains came from one sample sequenced in a study of cytomegalovirus exposure and HLA in healthy donors. PCR amplification relied on 60 Vbeta primers (plus 13 Jbeta primers). The table came from immunoSEQ multiplex PCR; TCRdb's copy has only in-frame clones and leaves some out. The sample has about 120,000 clones; roughly four fifths are singletons. The specimen sequenced was PBMCs. The receptors stem from a woman aged 25 to 39 in good health and CMV-seropositive.

This rearrangement joins TRBV19 to TRBJ2-2, with a tentative D call TRBD2 (5 bases). The CDR3 extends over 15 amino acids. V dropped 3 bases and J dropped 1 base, with 9 bases sitting between them. The germline gives CDR1 LNHDA, CDR2 SQIVND (reference sequence). In DNA, the CDR3 is TGTGCCAGTAGTATCGGCGCGGGGAACACCGGGGAGCTGTTTTTT. Protein product: CASSIGAGNTGELFF.

The CDR3 DNA reads TGTGCCAGCAGTGAACTGACTCTGGTTTATGGCTACACCTTC. Residues: CASSELTLVYGYTF. This chain links TRBV2 with TRBJ1-2; D unresolved. The V gene's germline CDR1 is SNHLY and CDR2 FYNNEI. V gave up 2 bases and J gave up 5 bases, with 12 bases separating them. CDR3 size: 14 residues.

The gene calls are TRBV7-8 and TRBJ1-2; 9 nucleotides align to TRBD1. V lost 3 bases and J lost 6; bases outside the gene matches: 2. There are 13 residues in the CDR3. Germline assignment: CDR1 SGHVS and CDR2 FQNEAQ. The CDR3 region has the DNA TGTGCCAGCAGCTTCACAGGGGGCAATGGCTACACCTTC. This sequence encodes CASSFTGGNGYTF.

The chain carries TRBV27 and TRBJ2-1, with a weak D call TRBD1 (6 bases). The CDR3 has 15 amino acids. V was cut by 4 bases and J by 7 bases, with 17 bases left in between. Germline V gene data show CDR1 as MNHEY and CDR2 as SMNVEV (reference sequence). The CDR3, as DNA: TGTGCCAGCAGTTCCCCTACACAACAGGGTAATGAGCAGTTCTTC. Protein: CASSSPTQQGNEQFF.

The chain combines TRBV5-4 with TRBJ1-3, with no clear D. Germline V gives CDR1 SGHNT, CDR2 YYREEE (reference sequence). The CDR3 spans 14 residues. Trimming took off 2 bases at V and 4 bases at J, with 10 bases between the two ends. The DNA for the CDR3 is TGTGCCAGCAGCTTTACACCGCTCGGAAACACCATATATTTT. Translating it yields CASSFTPLGNTIYF.

The chain joins TRBV19 to TRBJ1-5; maybe TRBD1 (6 bases). Germline V gene sequence: CDR1 LNHDA, CDR2 SQIVND (reference sequence). The length of the CDR3 is 15 residues. V was pared by 5 bases and J by 3 bases, with 14 bases between. DNA for the CDR3: TGTGCCAGTAGTCTTGGGGACATTTCCAATCAGCCCCAGCATTTT. Translating it yields CASSLGDISNQPQHF.

The chain uses TRBV5-8 and TRBJ2-3; possibly TRBD2 for D (6 bases). Per the germline V gene, CDR1 is SGHTS and CDR2 is YDEGEE. The CDR3 has 14 amino acids. Trimming stripped 4 bases from V and 1 base from J, with 10 bases between. DNA of the CDR3: TGTGCCAGCAGCCCAGAGCGGGGCACAGATACGCAGTATTTT. It codes for CASSPERGTDTQYF. Using reference TRBV5-8 and TRBJ2-3 for the parts outside the CDR3, the full variable domain is EAGVTQSPTHLIKTRGQQATLRCSPISGHTSVYWYQQALGLGLQFLLWYDEGEERNRGNFPPRFSGRQFPNYSSELNVNALELEDSALYLCASSPERGTDTQYFGPGTRLTVL.

This chain links TRBV5-1 with TRBJ1-1; no clear D gene. The CDR3 has 16 residues. The germline V and J ends were trimmed by 0 bases and 4 bases, with 16 bases remaining between them. In germline, CDR1 is SGHRS, CDR2 YFSETQ. DNA of the CDR3: TGCGCCAGCAGCTTGGATCCCAGAGCCCGCGGCACTGAAGCTTTCTTT. Its translation is CASSLDPRARGTEAFF.

The count of this clone is one. The CDR3 is CASSLKTGGPYEQYF. The CDR3, as DNA: TGTGCCAGCAGTTTAAAGACAGGGGGACCCTACGAGCAGTACTTC. This sequence joins TRBV7-6 and TRBJ2-7; TRBD1 agrees at 9 bases. The length of the CDR3 is 15 residues. The germline CDR1 and CDR2 sequences are SGHVS and FNYEAQ. V trimming: 6 bases; J trimming: 2 bases; junction bases outside the gene matches: 8.

The table lists this clone with a count of one. This sequence joins TRBV30 and TRBJ1-1, with 10 bases aligning to TRBD1. The CDR3 contains 16 residues. Trimming removed 0 bases from V and 0 bases from J; junction bases left unmatched: 4. The germline V gene has CDR1 GTSNPN and CDR2 SVGIG (reference sequence). CDR3 sequence: CAWSVRQGAMNTEAFF. The CDR3 DNA follows: TGTGCCTGGAGTGTACGACAGGGGGCAATGAACACTGAAGCTTTCTTT.

The CDR3 here is CASSVGGARETQYF. DNA of the CDR3: TGTGCCAGCAGCGTCGGTGGGGCTAGGGAGACCCAGTACTTC. J is TRBJ2-5 and V is TRBV9, with D possibly being TRBD1 (5 bases). This CDR3 is 14 amino acids long. Germline V gene data show CDR1 as SGDLS and CDR2 as YYNGEE. V lost 2 bases, J lost 5 bases, and 13 bases lay in between.

The chain couples TRBV18 to TRBJ2-3; no clear D gene. V was shortened by 1 base and J by 14 bases, with 13 bases between the two germline ends. Germline V gene lookup returns CDR1 KGHSH and CDR2 LQKENI. The CDR3 runs 12 residues. DNA for the CDR3: TGTGCCAGCTCACCACAAACTATGCGGCCGTATTTT. Its translation: CASSPQTMRPYF.

The chain uses TRBV29-1 and TRBJ2-3, with a tentative D call TRBD2 (7 bases). Looked up from germline, CDR1 is SQVTM and CDR2 is ANQGSEA. This CDR3 has 13 residues. V lost 3 bases, J lost 4 bases, and 11 bases lay in between. The CDR3: CSVEQGRADTQYF. CDR3 nucleotide sequence: TGCAGCGTTGAGCAGGGGAGGGCAGATACGCAGTATTTT.

This sequence joins TRBV28 and TRBJ2-6, with a weak D call TRBD2 (5 bases). In germline, CDR1 is MDHEN, CDR2 SYDVKM. Trimming removed 1 base at V and 0 bases at J, with 13 bases between. The CDR3 contains 18 residues. CDR3: CASSLSFLAGSGANVLTF. CDR3 coding DNA: TGTGCCAGCAGTTTATCTTTCCTCGCGGGCTCTGGGGCCAACGTCCTGACTTTC.

The rearrangement uses TRBV19 and TRBJ2-5; D unresolved. V gave up 2 bases and J gave up 5 bases, with 9 bases separating them. This CDR3 spans 13 amino acids. CDR1 is LNHDA and CDR2 is SQIVND in the germline V gene (reference sequence). The CDR3 coding sequence is TGTGCCAGTAGTATAACTTCGCGTGAGACCCAGTACTTC. It codes for CASSITSRETQYF.

The chain has TRBV30 and TRBJ2-4; unclear D gene. V dropped 1 base and J dropped 0 bases, with 7 bases sitting between them. There are 14 residues in the CDR3. Germline assignment: CDR1 GTSNPN and CDR2 SVGIG (reference sequence). The CDR3 protein is CAWSAPRAKNIQYF. As DNA, the CDR3 is TGTGCCTGGAGTGCTCCCCGAGCCAAAAACATTCAGTACTTC.

Remarks on this clone: The germline gene is not matched at one end of the junction; a read error may be the cause. This chain joins TRBV25-1 and TRBJ1-2; D gene unclear. This CDR3 has 12 amino acids. Per germline, CDR1 MGHDK and CDR2 SYGVNS. CDR3 coding DNA: TGTGCCAGCAGCGAATTCAGGAGGGGCTACACCTTC. Translation: CASSEFRRGYTF.